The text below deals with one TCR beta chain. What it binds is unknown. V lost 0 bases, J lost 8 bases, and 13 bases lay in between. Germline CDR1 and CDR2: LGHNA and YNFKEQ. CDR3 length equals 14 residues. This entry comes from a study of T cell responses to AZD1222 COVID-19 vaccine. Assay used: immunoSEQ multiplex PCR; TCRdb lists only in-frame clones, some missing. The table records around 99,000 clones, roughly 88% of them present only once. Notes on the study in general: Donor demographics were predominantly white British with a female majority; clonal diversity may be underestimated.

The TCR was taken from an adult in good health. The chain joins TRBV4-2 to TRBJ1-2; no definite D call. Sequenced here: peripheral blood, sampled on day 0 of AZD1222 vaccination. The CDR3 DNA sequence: TGTGCCAGCAGCCAAGATCGAGGATGGGTCGGCTACACCTTC. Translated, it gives CASSQDRGWVGYTF.